These T cell receptor beta chains were read from a single sample in a study of graft-versus-host responses after intestinal transplantation. No antigen has been assigned to these receptors. Clones were sequenced by immunoSEQ multiplex PCR, and TCRdb holds only the in-frame ones, with some missing. The sample lists 75,000 to 95,000 clones; about 93% were seen once. Here the sequenced sample was unstimulated CD8+ T cells sorted from spleen or lymph node cells, taken before intestinal transplant. These TCRs come from a human donor who received an intestinal transplant. CDR3s include the opening cysteine and the closing phenylalanine or tryptophan. The order of the fields is V gene, D gene, clone size, J gene, CDR3 protein, CDR3 DNA. A D gene is named only where the DNA matches it firmly. A row's size may be missing; if present it is once, few, many or a size class.

TRBV4-3,NA,NA,TRBJ1-2,CASSQDRGYLNYGYTF,TGCGCCAGCAGCCAAGATCGAGGTTATCTTAACTATGGCTACACCTTC
TRBV27,TRBD1,NA,TRBJ2-7,CASSYGQGTYEQYF,TGTGCCAGCAGTTACGGACAGGGAACCTACGAGCAGTACTTC
TRBV5-1,TRBD1,NA,TRBJ2-3,CASSLGSPWGQDTQYF,TGCGCCAGCAGCTTGGGCTCCCCCTGGGGACAGGATACGCAGTATTTT
TRBV19,TRBD1,NA,TRBJ2-3,CASSQDRGTPLDTQYF,TGTGCCAGTAGTCAAGACAGGGGGACCCCCCTAGATACGCAGTATTTT
TRBV5-1,NA,NA,TRBJ2-3,CASSLNFDFTDTQYF,TGCGCCAGCAGCTTGAATTTTGACTTCACAGATACGCAGTATTTT
TRBV6-5,NA,once,TRBJ1-1,CASRTGNTEAFF,TGTGCCAGCAGAACGGGGAACACTGAAGCTTTCTTT
TRBV27,NA,NA,TRBJ2-7,CASAYTQGPYEQYF,TGTGCCAGCGCATACACACAGGGCCCCTACGAGCAGTACTTC
TRBV27,TRBD1,once,TRBJ1-2,CASRTGGYGYTF,TGTGCCAGCCGCACAGGGGGCTATGGCTACACCTTC
TRBV7-2,TRBD1,NA,TRBJ2-5,CASSLASGQGVWETQYF,TGTGCCAGCAGCTTAGCGTCGGGACAGGGGGTATGGGAGACCCAGTACTTC
TRBV5-6,NA,NA,TRBJ1-2,CASSYGRGGTNYGYTF,TGTGCCAGCAGCTACGGACGGGGGGGGACTAACTATGGCTACACCTTC
TRBV7-6,NA,NA,TRBJ2-7,CASTIPPEEQYF,TGTGCCAGCACCATCCCTCCGGAGGAGCAGTACTTC
TRBV27,NA,once,TRBJ1-2,CASSLVGNGYTF,TGTGCCAGCAGTTTAGTCGGGAATGGCTACACCTTC
TRBV11-3,TRBD1,NA,TRBJ2-3,CASSSPRTGGGGRGDTQYF,TGTGCCAGCAGCTCCCCCCGGACAGGGGGCGGGGGGCGAGGAGATACGCAGTATTTT
TRBV7-2,TRBD2,NA,TRBJ2-5,CASSLGLAGGPETQYF,TGTGCCAGCAGCTTGGGACTAGCGGGGGGCCCCGAGACCCAGTACTTC
TRBV6-5,TRBD1,few,TRBJ2-7,CASGTGIDEQYF,TGTGCCAGCGGGACAGGGATTGACGAGCAGTACTTC
TRBV19,TRBD2,NA,TRBJ2-7,CASSGTSGSMPLEQYF,TGTGCCAGTAGTGGGACTAGCGGATCCATGCCACTCGAGCAGTACTTC
TRBV9,NA,NA,TRBJ2-2,CASSARDIGNTGELFF,TGTGCCAGCAGCGCCCGAGACATAGGGAACACCGGGGAGCTGTTTTTT
TRBV30,NA,NA,TRBJ2-3,CAWSMTADTQYF,TGTGCCTGGAGTATGACAGCCGATACGCAGTATTTT
TRBV5-5,NA,NA,TRBJ1-1,CASSFEGGAEAFF,TGTGCCAGCAGCTTTGAGGGTGGGGCTGAAGCTTTCTTT
TRBV30,NA,once,TRBJ1-3,CAWKPTDSSSGNTIYF,TGTGCCTGGAAACCCACGGACTCCAGCTCTGGAAACACCATATATTTT
TRBV2,TRBD2,few,TRBJ2-3,CASRDYTDTQYF,TGTGCCAGCCGGGACTACACAGATACGCAGTATTTT
TRBV7-8,TRBD1,once,TRBJ2-7,CASSDRGAHYEQYF,TGTGCCAGCAGCGACAGGGGGGCACACTACGAGCAGTACTTC
TRBV9,NA,NA,TRBJ2-5,CASSLGWSFQETQYF,TGTGCCAGCAGTCTCGGGTGGAGTTTCCAAGAGACCCAGTACTTC
TRBV4-1,NA,NA,TRBJ1-2,CASSPEVGQHYGYTF,TGCGCCAGCAGCCCCGAAGTAGGACAGCACTATGGCTACACCTTC
TRBV9,NA,NA,TRBJ1-2,CASAPGTSNYGYTF,TGTGCCAGTGCCCCTGGGACAAGTAACTATGGCTACACCTTC
TRBV4-1,NA,NA,TRBJ2-2,CASSPSRGNRAGELFF,TGCGCCAGCAGCCCTAGCCGGGGAAATCGGGCCGGGGAGCTGTTTTTT